This T cell receptor beta chain was sequenced for a study of OX40 agonist ivuxolimab in advanced cancers. Study-level background: In this cohort, patients received ivuxolimab, an agonistic anti-OX40 (CD134) antibody. Cohort: roughly 80% men, mean age approximately 66, aged roughly 23 to 79. Regarding the study as a whole: In a subset of nonresponders, normalized T-cell clonal expansion was also low.

Trimming stripped 0 bases from V and 1 base from J, with 9 bases between. The germline V gene encodes CDR1 SGHRS and CDR2 YFSETQ. The CDR3 spans 15 residues. TCRdb keeps only in-frame clones here, not all; method: immunoSEQ multiplex PCR. The table includes some 96,000 clones, about nine tenths detected once. A note on this clone: No antigen is known for it.

Prior autoimmune disease or systemic immunosuppression barred patients. The source was CD4+ or CD8+ T cells sorted from blood, collected in a trial of the OX40 agonist ivuxolimab. This receptor was taken from an adult with an advanced solid tumor such as melanoma, head and neck, liver or kidney cancer. The V gene is TRBV5-1, the J gene TRBJ2-3; weak D call: TRBD1 (5 bases). As DNA, the CDR3 is TGCGCCAGCAGCTTGGTAGGGGTACGCACAGATACGCAGTATTTT. Translation: CASSLVGVRTDTQYF.